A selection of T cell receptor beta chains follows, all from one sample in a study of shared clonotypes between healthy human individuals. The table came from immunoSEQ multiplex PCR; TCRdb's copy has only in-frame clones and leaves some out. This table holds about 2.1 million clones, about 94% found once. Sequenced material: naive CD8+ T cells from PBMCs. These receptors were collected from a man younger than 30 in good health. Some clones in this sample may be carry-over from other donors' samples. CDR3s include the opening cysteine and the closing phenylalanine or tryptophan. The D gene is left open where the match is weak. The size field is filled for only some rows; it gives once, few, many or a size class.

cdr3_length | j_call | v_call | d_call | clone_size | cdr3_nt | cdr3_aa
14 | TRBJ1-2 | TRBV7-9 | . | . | TGTGCCAGCAGCCCCTGGGAGTTCCACTATGGCTACACCTTC | CASSPWEFHYGYTF
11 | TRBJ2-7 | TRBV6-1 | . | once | TGTGCCAGCGGAGATGGATACGAGCAGTACTTC | CASGDGYEQYF
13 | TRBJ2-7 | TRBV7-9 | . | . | TGTGCCAGCAGCCCTACAGAGGCCTACGAGCAGTACTTC | CASSPTEAYEQYF
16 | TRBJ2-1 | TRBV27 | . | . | TGTGCCAGCAGTTTATCCGGGGCCGGATTCTACAATGAGCAGTTCTTC | CASSLSGAGFYNEQFF
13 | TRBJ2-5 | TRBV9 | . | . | TGTGCCAGCAGCGACGGCCCTCAAGAGACCCAGTACTTC | CASSDGPQETQYF
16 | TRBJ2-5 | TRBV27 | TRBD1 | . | TGTGCCAGCAGTTTCCTGGGACAGGGGGCCGGAGAGACCCAGTACTTC | CASSFLGQGAGETQYF
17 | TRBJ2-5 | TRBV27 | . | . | TGTGCCAGCAGTCCAGGCGTGAGGACAGCCATCGAAGAGACCCAGTACTTC | CASSPGVRTAIEETQYF
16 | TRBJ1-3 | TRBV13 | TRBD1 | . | TGTGCCAGCAGCCCCGAGGACAGGGGGTCAGGAAACACCATATATTTT | CASSPEDRGSGNTIYF
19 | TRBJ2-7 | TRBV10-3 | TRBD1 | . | TGTGCCATCAGTGTGCGGGGGGACAGGGGGCAACCTAACTCCTACGAGCAGTACTTC | CAISVRGDRGQPNSYEQYF
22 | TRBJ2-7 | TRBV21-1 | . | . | TGTGCCAGCAGACCTAGTGGGGAAGGGAGTGGACTCCCCTCGTATCCGAGCTTCGAGCAGTACTTC | CASRPSGEGSGLPSYPSFEQYF
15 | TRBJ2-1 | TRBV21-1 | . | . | TGTGCCAGCAGCAAACTGACTAGCGGGAACGGTGAGCAGTTCTTC | CASSKLTSGNGEQFF
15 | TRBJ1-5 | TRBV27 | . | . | TGTGCCAGCAGATCCAACCCCGCGGGGAATCAGCCCCAGCATTTT | CASRSNPAGNQPQHF
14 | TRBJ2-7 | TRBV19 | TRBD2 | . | TGTGCCAGTAGCCCGATAGCGGGAGGCTACGAGCAGTACTTC | CASSPIAGGYEQYF
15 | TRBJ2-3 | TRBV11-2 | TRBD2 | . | TGTGCCAGCAGCTGGGACCCTACTAGCGGTGGTGCGCAGTATTTT | CASSWDPTSGGAQYF
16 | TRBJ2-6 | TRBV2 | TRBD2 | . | TGTGCCAGGAGGGAGCGGGAGCTCTCTGGGGCCAACGTCCTGACTTTC | CARRERELSGANVLTF
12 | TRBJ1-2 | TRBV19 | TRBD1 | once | TGTGCCAGGACGATCAGGGGGAATGGCTACACCTTC | CARTIRGNGYTF
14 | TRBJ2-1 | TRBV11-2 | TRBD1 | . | TGTGCCAGCAGCGCCCGGACAGGCTTCTATGAGCAGTTCTTC | CASSARTGFYEQFF
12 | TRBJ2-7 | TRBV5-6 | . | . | TGTGCCAGCAGCCACCGTTCCTACGAGCAGTACTTC | CASSHRSYEQYF
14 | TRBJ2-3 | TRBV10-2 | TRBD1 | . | TGCGCCCTGCCGGGGACAGGAGCTTATGATACGCAGTATTTT | CALPGTGAYDTQYF
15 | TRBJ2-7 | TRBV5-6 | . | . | TGTGCCAGCAGCGACAAGCCGACTCCCTCCTACGAGCAGTACTTC | CASSDKPTPSYEQYF
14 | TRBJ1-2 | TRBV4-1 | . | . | TGCGCCAGCAGCCTCGACCCCTCGGGGTCGGGCTACACCTTC | CASSLDPSGSGYTF
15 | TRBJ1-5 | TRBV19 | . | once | TGTGCCAGTAGTATAGCAGGGGCCCCCAATCAGCCCCAGCATTTT | CASSIAGAPNQPQHF
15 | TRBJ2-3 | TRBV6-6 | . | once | TGTGCCAGCAGTTACTCGTCGGGGAGCACAGATACGCAGTATTTT | CASSYSSGSTDTQYF
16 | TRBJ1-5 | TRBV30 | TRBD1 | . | TGTGCCTGGAGTGACTTGGACAGGGCACACAATCAGCCCCAGCATTTT | CAWSDLDRAHNQPQHF
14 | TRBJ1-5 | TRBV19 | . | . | TGTGCCAGTAGTATCCCGCCAGAAGATCAGCCCCAGCATTTT | CASSIPPEDQPQHF
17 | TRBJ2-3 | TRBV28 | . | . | TGTGCCAGCAGTTTATCCGTCGTGGTGTTCAGCACAGATACGCAGTATTTT | CASSLSVVVFSTDTQYF
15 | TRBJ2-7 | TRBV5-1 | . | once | TGCGCCAGCAGCCTAACGCAGGACGGACTATACGAGCAGTACTTC | CASSLTQDGLYEQYF
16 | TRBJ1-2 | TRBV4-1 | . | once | TGCGCCAGCAGCCAATTGGGATTCAACCTCGGCGATGGCTACACCTTC | CASSQLGFNLGDGYTF
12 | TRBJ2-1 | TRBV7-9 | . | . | TGTGCCAGCAGCCCCGCTTCGGATGAGCAGTTCTTC | CASSPASDEQFF
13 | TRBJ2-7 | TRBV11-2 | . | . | TGTGCCAGCAGCTTAGTCGGGCCCTACGAGCAGTACTTC | CASSLVGPYEQYF
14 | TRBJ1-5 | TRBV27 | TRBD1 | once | TGTGCCAGCAGGGACAGGGGGCATAATCAGCCCCAGCATTTT | CASRDRGHNQPQHF
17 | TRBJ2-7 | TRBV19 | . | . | TGTGCCAGTAGTCCCCTCGATAGGACAGCTCCCTCCTACGAGCAGTACTTC | CASSPLDRTAPSYEQYF